The 27 T cell receptor beta chains reported below all come from one sample, sequenced in a study of T cell clonality in common variable immunodeficiency (dated by TCRdb to about 2015). Library method: the immunoSEQ multiplex PCR assay. Not all clones reach the TCRdb copy of this immuneACCESS table, which keeps in-frame sequences only. Checked studies attribute under half of the gap to unresolved V genes and leave the rest unexplained. This sample has approximately 44,000 clones in the table, none counted a single time. The ten largest clones add up to 8% to 13% of the sample. Sequencing was performed on peripheral blood mononuclear cells. The receptors were gathered from a person aged 18-69 years in good health.

This clone was seen many times. The read finishes 3 residues shy of the CDR3 end, and the germline J gene is used to complete it. The chain recombines TRBV18 with TRBJ1-5; D perhaps matches TRBD1 (6 bases). Germline V gene data show CDR1 as KGHSH and CDR2 as LQKENI. Trimming stripped 4 bases from V and 1 base from J, with 11 bases between. This CDR3 is built from 15 residues. CDR3 DNA (partial): TGTGCCAGCTCACGACAGGACGGGAGCAATCAGCCC. Protein product: CASSRQDGSNQP. The complete CDR3 reads CASSRQDGSNQPQHF.

In its sample, this clone was seen many times. The sequence runs out 3 residues before the end of the CDR3; the remainder is reconstructed from the germline J gene. The chain recombines TRBV7-9 with TRBJ1-2; no clear D gene. This CDR3 is built from 12 residues. Germline V gene lookup returns CDR1 SEHNR and CDR2 FQNEAQ (reference sequence). V was shortened by 0 bases and J by 7 bases, with 6 bases between the two germline ends. The chain's CDR3 is CASSLAHLGYTF. The part of the CDR3 DNA that was read is TGTGCCAGCAGCTTAGCACACCTTGGC.

This clone came up many times. The read halts 3 residues ahead of the CDR3 end, with the missing end drawn from the germline J gene. V usage is TRBV6-1 and J usage is TRBJ2-2, with D uncertain. This CDR3 spans 13 amino acids. The germline V gene has CDR1 MNHNS and CDR2 SASEGT. Trimming removed 2 bases from V and 8 bases from J, with 9 bases in between. The CDR3 region is CASSEREPGELFF. Partial CDR3 DNA: TGTGCCAGCAGTGAACGCGAGCCTGGGGAG.

This clone was found many times. The read is 3 residues too short to cover the CDR3 end, so that end is filled in from the germline J gene. The chain employs TRBV6-1 and TRBJ1-1; 7 bases map to TRBD1. Germline assignment: CDR1 MNHNS and CDR2 SASEGT. Losses at the gene ends were 4 bases for V and 4 bases for J; bases not matched to a gene: 6. The CDR3 loop spans 14 amino acids. The part of the CDR3 DNA that was read is TGTGCCAGCAGTGCTCAGGGGGACCTCACTGAA. Protein sequence: CASSAQGDLTE. In full, the CDR3 reads CASSAQGDLTEAFF.

This clone showed up many times. The CDR3 end is not reached by the read, which stops 3 residues before it; the germline J gene fills it in. The rearrangement joins TRBV5-4 to TRBJ1-2; tentatively, D is TRBD1 (5 bases). Trimming pared 0 bases from V and 6 bases from J, leaving 15 bases between. The CDR3 spans 15 residues. Germline lookup yields CDR1 SGHNT and CDR2 YYREEE (reference sequence). Incomplete CDR3 DNA: TGTGCCAGCAGCTTGGCGCGATCGAGGACAAATGGC. Amino acids: CASSLARSRTNG. The entire CDR3 reads CASSLARSRTNGYTF.

This clone was detected ten times or more. The read gets to within 3 residues of the CDR3 end, and the germline J gene fills in the rest. The rearrangement links TRBV6-1 to TRBJ2-7, with 8 positions matching TRBD1. The germline gives CDR1 MNHNS, CDR2 SASEGT. This CDR3 is built from 16 residues. Trimming cost V 1 base and J 4 bases; bases outside gene matches: 9. This CDR3 is CASSEGMFQGAYEQYF. CDR3 DNA, as far as it was read: TGTGCCAGCAGTGAAGGCATGTTCCAGGGGGCGTACGAG.

This clone has a count of ten or more. The read falls 3 residues short of the CDR3 end, and the missing part is taken from the germline J gene. The rearrangement uses TRBV20-1 and TRBJ2-2, with 9 bases identical to TRBD2. Germline V gene data show CDR1 as DFQATT and CDR2 as SNEGSKA (reference sequence). V trimming: 5 bases; J trimming: 5 bases; junction bases outside the gene matches: 12. The CDR3 has 16 residues. The chain's CDR3 is CSARHSGRAVTGELFF. CDR3 DNA (partial): TGCAGTGCTCGACATAGCGGGAGAGCGGTTACCGGGGAG.

This clone was recorded many times. The CDR3 extends 3 residues past the end of the read, so its final part is completed from the germline J gene. This chain connects TRBV5-1 to TRBJ1-1; 8 bases agree with TRBD1. Trimming at V came to 0 bases and at J to 5 bases, leaving 0 bases not matched to a gene. From germline, CDR1 is SGHRS and CDR2 YFSETQ. The CDR3 totals 13 residues. CDR3 region: CASSLGTGTEAFF. The DNA read from the CDR3 is TGCGCCAGCAGCTTGGGGACAGGGACTGAA.

This clone was recorded many times. The CDR3 end falls 3 residues outside the read, so it is completed with the germline J gene. The chain carries TRBV5-1 and TRBJ2-7; D gene unclear. The germline V gene has CDR1 SGHRS and CDR2 YFSETQ. Trimming removed 7 bases from V and 0 bases from J, with 11 bases in between. This CDR3 comprises 13 residues. Partial CDR3 DNA: TGCGCCAGCGCGAACTCCGACTCCTACGAG. It encodes CASANSDSYE. The CDR3 in full is CASANSDSYEQYF.

This clone was seen repeatedly, ten times or more. Sequencing ends 3 residues short of the CDR3 end; the germline J gene provides the rest. V is TRBV7-6 and J is TRBJ1-1, with a tentative D call TRBD1 (6 bases). The V end lost 5 bases, the J end lost 0 bases, and 13 bases lay between the germline ends. Germline V gene sequence: CDR1 SGHVS, CDR2 FNYEAQ. CDR3 length: 15 amino acids. CDR3: CASSRIQGLNTEAFF. The CDR3 bases that were read are TGTGCCAGCAGCCGCATACAGGGTCTGAACACTGAA. Full variable domain (missing parts from reference TRBV7-6 and TRBJ1-1): GAGVSQSPRYKVTKRGQDVALRCDPISGHVSLYWYRQALGQGPEFLTYFNYEAQQDKSGLPNDRFSAERPEGSISTLTIQRTEQRDSAMYRCASSRIQGLNTEAFFGQGTRLTVV.

The table lists this clone with many counts. The DNA ends 3 residues before the CDR3 does, and the rest of the CDR3 is filled in from the germline J gene. The rearrangement uses TRBV9 and TRBJ1-2, with a tentative D call TRBD1 (6 bases). CDR1 is SGDLS, CDR2 YYNGEE, per germline. This CDR3 contains 14 residues. Between the trimmed V and J ends, which lost 4 bases and 4 bases, there was a span of 14 bases. The sequenced part of the CDR3 DNA is TGTGCCAGCAGCTCGAGGGGGGGTGGCTATGGC. Protein: CASSSRGGGYG. From start to end, the CDR3 is CASSSRGGGYGYTF.

This clone was seen a few times. The observed sequence ends 3 residues before the CDR3 terminus, with the missing tail filled in from the germline J gene. V gene TRBV11-2 combines with J gene TRBJ1-4; a possible D gene is TRBD1 (5 bases). CDR3 size: 15 residues. V shed 0 bases and J shed 5 bases, with 10 bases lying between them. The germline gives CDR1 SGHAT, CDR2 FQNNGV. The CDR3 sequence is CASSLDPHRNEKLFF. The CDR3 DNA, read in part, is TGTGCCAGCAGCTTAGATCCCCACAGGAATGAAAAA.

In its sample, this clone was seen many times. Read coverage stops 3 residues before the CDR3 terminus; the germline J gene supplies the remainder. V usage is TRBV5-6 and J usage is TRBJ1-5; possibly TRBD1 for D (5 bases). The CDR3 is made up of 14 amino acids. V lost 0 bases and J lost 7, with 11 bases in between. CDR1 and CDR2 (germline): SGHDT, YYEEEE. The CDR3 DNA, read in part, is TGTGCCAGCAGCTTGGTAGGGGCCGGGCAGCCC. This gives the protein CASSLVGAGQP. The complete CDR3 reads CASSLVGAGQPQHF.

This clone has ten or more counts. The CDR3 end falls 3 residues outside the read, so it is completed with the germline J gene. This chain joins TRBV11-3 and TRBJ2-1, with D tentatively TRBD2 (5 bases). Trimming pared 2 bases from V and 2 bases from J, leaving 7 bases between. Germline-derived CDR1 and CDR2 are SGHNT and YENEEA. The CDR3 runs 14 residues. The CDR3 loop is CASSLTAAYNEQFF. The sequenced part of the CDR3 DNA is TGTGCCAGCAGCTTAACAGCGGCCTACAATGAG. Based on the CDR3 plus reference TRBV11-3 and TRBJ2-1, the full variable domain is EAGVVQSPRYKIIEKKQPVAFWCNPISGHNTLYWYLQNLGQGPELLIRYENEEAVDDSQLPKDRFSAERLKGVDSTLKIQPAELGDSAVYLCASSLTAAYNEQFFGPGTRLTVL.

In this sample, this clone turned up many times. The read comes to an end 3 residues before the CDR3 does, leaving the germline J gene to fill in the end. This chain uses TRBV7-3 with TRBJ1-2; 10 positions match TRBD1. CDR3 size: 14 residues. Germline V gene sequence: CDR1 SGHTA, CDR2 FQGTGA. The CDR3 is CASSAAGTGDGYTF. The CDR3 bases that were read are TGTGCCAGCAGCGCCGCCGGGACAGGGGACGGC.

This clone was counted at least ten times. Read coverage stops 3 residues before the CDR3 terminus; the germline J gene supplies the remainder. This chain joins TRBV10-3 and TRBJ1-1; TRBD1 matches at 7 bases. The CDR3 sequence is 13 residues long. The trim removed 5 bases at V and 4 bases at J, leaving 4 bases unmatched. The germline V gene has CDR1 ENHRY and CDR2 SYGVKD. The sequenced part of the CDR3 DNA is TGTGCCATCAGTCCGGACAGGCGCACTGAA. Its protein is CAISPDRRTE. In full, the CDR3 is CAISPDRRTEAFF.

A note on this clone: The sequence runs out 3 residues before the end of the CDR3; the remainder is reconstructed from the germline J gene. The V gene is TRBV30, the J gene TRBJ2-7; TRBD1 might be the D (5 bases). V was pared by 0 bases and J by 5 bases, with 14 bases between. Germline V gene sequence: CDR1 GTSNPN, CDR2 SVGIG (reference sequence). The CDR3 runs to 14 residues. CDR3 bases read: TGTGCCTGGAGTGTAGTTCAGGGCCTCCACGAG. This gives the protein CAWSVVQGLHE. The complete CDR3 sequence is CAWSVVQGLHEQYF. Variable domain in full (rest from reference TRBV30 and TRBJ2-7): SQTIHQWPATLVQPVGSPLSLECTVEGTSNPNLYWYRQAAGRGLQLLFYSVGIGQISSEVPQNLSASRPQDRQFILSSKKLLLSDSGFYLCAWSVVQGLHEQYFGPGTRLTVT.

This clone was detected a few times. An end of the junction does not agree with germline; a read error may underlie this. The CDR3: CSSSPDRAYEQYF. The sequenced CDR3 bases are TGTTCCAGCAGCCCGGACAGGGCCTACGAG. V and J are TRBV7-9 and TRBJ2-7; the match to TRBD1 covers 8 bases. The DNA ends 3 residues before the CDR3 does, and the rest of the CDR3 is filled in from the germline J gene. CDR1 and CDR2 (germline): SEHNR, FQNEAQ (reference sequence). This CDR3 has 13 amino acids. The full variable domain, its missing parts supplied by reference TRBV7-9 and TRBJ2-7, is DTGVSQNPRHKITKRGQNVTFRCDPISEHNRLYWYRQTLGQGPEFLTYFQNEAQLEKSRLLSDRFSAERPKGSFSTLEIQRTEQGDSAMYLCSSSPDRAYEQYFGPGTRLTVT.

This clone showed up many times. The read is 3 residues too short to cover the CDR3 end, so that end is filled in from the germline J gene. The chain joins TRBV5-3 to TRBJ1-1; D gene ambiguous. TRBV5-3 is marked as an open reading frame, function uncertain. The germline V and J ends were trimmed by 3 bases and 4 bases, with 10 bases remaining between them. This CDR3 has 13 amino acids. The DNA read from the CDR3 is TGTGCCAGAAGCTGTAGGGTGGGCACTGAA. Its protein product is CARSCRVGTE. The whole CDR3 reads CARSCRVGTEAFF.

This clone has at least ten counts. The CDR3 end lies 3 residues beyond the end of the read and is filled in from the germline J gene. The chain is built from TRBV29-1 and TRBJ2-1, with D perhaps TRBD2 (5 bases). Germline-derived CDR1 and CDR2 are SQVTM and ANQGSEA. Trimming stripped 5 bases from V and 7 bases from J, with 9 bases between. The CDR3 runs to 11 residues. The CDR3 reads CSVFRGNEQFF. Incomplete CDR3 DNA: TGCAGCGTTTTTCGGGGAAATGAG.

This clone was seen repeatedly, ten times or more. The read halts 3 residues ahead of the CDR3 end, with the missing end drawn from the germline J gene. This chain links TRBV29-1 with TRBJ2-7; D gene unclear. In germline, CDR1 is SQVTM, CDR2 ANQGSEA. Trimming removed 5 bases at V and 0 bases at J, with 11 bases between. The CDR3 consists of 13 residues. The CDR3 bases that were read are TGCAGCGTTCGGGTTCCAGCCTCCTACGAG. Translated: CSVRVPASYE. The CDR3 in full is CSVRVPASYEQYF.

This clone has a count of ten or more. The CDR3 is cut off 3 residues early in the read; its end comes from the germline J gene. The chain is built from TRBV19 and TRBJ1-2; 7 nucleotides line up with TRBD1. In germline, CDR1 is LNHDA, CDR2 SQIVND (reference sequence). Unmatched junction bases numbered 4, after V lost 5 bases and J lost 4 bases. This CDR3 is built from 13 residues. CDR3 loop: CASSVTGTYGYTF. Partial CDR3 DNA: TGTGCCAGTAGTGTGACAGGGACCTATGGC.

This clone was recorded many times. From the germline J gene comes the end of the CDR3, since the read stops 3 residues before it. The V call is TRBV6-4, the J call TRBJ2-2; no firm D call. Trimming took off 3 bases at V and 2 bases at J, with 10 bases between the two ends. Looked up from germline, CDR1 is MRHNA and CDR2 is SNTAGT. The CDR3 contains 15 residues. CDR3 bases read: TGTGCCAGCAGTGAGGGCTACACCAACACCGGGGAG. It is translated as CASSEGYTNTGE. The whole CDR3 protein is CASSEGYTNTGELFF.

This clone was observed at least ten times. Read coverage stops 3 residues before the CDR3 terminus; the germline J gene supplies the remainder. V usage is TRBV10-3 and J usage is TRBJ2-5; 7 bases fit TRBD1. Germline V CDR1 and CDR2: ENHRY, SYGVKD. Unmatched junction bases numbered 6, after V lost 5 bases and J lost 3 bases. CDR3 length equals 14 residues. Partial CDR3 DNA: TGTGCCATCAGTAGAGGGGGCGAAAAAGAGACC. Protein sequence: CAISRGGEKET. The CDR3, in full, reads CAISRGGEKETQYF.

This clone has at least ten counts. With the read ending 3 residues before the CDR3 end, the germline J gene is used to fill in that end. The chain employs TRBV29-1 and TRBJ2-1, with TRBD1 matching 9 bases. The V gene's germline CDR1 is SQVTM and CDR2 ANQGSEA. CDR3 length: 12 residues. CDR3 DNA (partial): TGCAGGGGACAGGGAGGCTACAATGAG. This gives the protein CRGQGGYNE. The entire CDR3 sequence reads CRGQGGYNEQFF.

This clone was recorded at least ten times. The CDR3 end is not reached by the read, which stops 3 residues before it; the germline J gene fills it in. The chain joins TRBV20-1 to TRBJ1-5; D is possibly TRBD1 (5 bases). V was shortened by 0 bases and J by 5 bases, with 8 bases between the two germline ends. The CDR3 has 13 residues. Germline CDR1 and CDR2: DFQATT and SNEGSKA (reference sequence). The CDR3 is CSARDWGDQPQHF. The covered CDR3 bases are TGCAGTGCTAGAGATTGGGGGGATCAGCCC.

This clone has ten or more counts. Read sequence stops 3 residues before the CDR3 end, and the germline J gene provides the missing end. This chain uses TRBV5-6 with TRBJ2-1; tentative D call: TRBD1 (5 bases). V gave up 0 bases and J gave up 2 bases, with 9 bases separating them. This CDR3 has 15 residues. The germline gives CDR1 SGHDT, CDR2 YYEEEE. The part of the CDR3 DNA that was read is TGTGCCAGCAGCTTGGGCAGGGCGACCTACAATGAG. Its protein is CASSLGRATYNE. The full CDR3 protein reads CASSLGRATYNEQFF.